This T cell receptor beta chain was captured in a study of vaccination effects on CD4 cells after COVID-19 (dated by TCRdb to 2022 to 2024). A note on the overall study: Each participant got two doses of an mRNA SARS-CoV-2 vaccine, either BNT162b2 or mRNA-1273. Pre-vaccine samples were drawn from a couple of convalescent patients 16 days and one week before the first dose, at 142 and 148 days after COVID-19 diagnosis. SARS-CoV-2 spike-specific CD4+ TCR repertoires were compared before and after mRNA vaccination in COVID-19 convalescent patients and in infection-naive vaccine recipients. The full study included some 10 COVID-19 convalescent patients and a handful of SARS-CoV-2-naive healthy vaccine recipients. Cultures from other donors in the study were sequenced with the Oncomine TCR Beta short-read assay on an Illumina iSeq 100.

Taken from the germline V gene, the CDR1 and CDR2 loops are SGHTA and FQGTGA. V is cut by 5 bases and J by 0 bases, and the space between the germline ends is 12 bases. The CDR3 contains 15 residues, cysteine and phenylalanine counted. Of the read, only the CDR3 DNA is kept; its 45 bases are in frame from base 1. Details on this clone: Its target antigen remains unknown. The input lacks base qualities; no much larger clone sits a single base away.

The ViraFEST assay stimulated PBMC with viral peptide pools and then used TCR sequencing to identify antigen-specific CD4+ T cell clonotypes by expansion. After around 10 days of culture, CD4+ T cells were isolated with the EasySep CD4+ T cell isolation kit. Convalescent patients had PCR-confirmed SARS-CoV-2 infection between March and December 2020, before Alpha, Beta and Delta variants emerged in the United States. Roughly 2.1 million PBMC per well were cultured in IMDM with 5% human AB serum, 9 to 10 IU/ml IL-2 and gentamicin, plus 10 ug/ml peptides. Half of the culture medium was replaced with fresh IL-2-containing medium on days 3 and 7. Unless otherwise noted, each peptide stimulation condition was cultured in triplicate wells. Using Ficoll-Paque Plus gradient centrifugation, PBMC were separated from whole blood and then either used fresh or cryopreserved at -140C. The spike proteins of SARS-CoV-2 and of the common cold coronaviruses HCoV-NL63, HCoV-OC43 and HCoV-229E were spanned by overlapping peptide pools. The QIAamp micro DNA kit was used to extract genomic DNA from the cultured CD4+ T cells.

The library was produced with the immunoSEQ multiplex PCR assay. DNA from the CD4+ T cells that had been cultured and isolated underwent TCR beta CDR3 sequencing. In the paper's pipeline: Non-productive TCR sequences were removed and reads were trimmed to the CDR3 region, keeping CDR3s of at least 7 amino acids. The MANAFEST web app was used to identify antigen-specific clonotypes by comparing expansion in peptide wells with expansion in reference cultures. For clones to be considered positive, expansion at FDR<0.05 versus reference and all other wells, an odds ratio above 5, and a frequency above 0.1% in two replicate wells were required. A clonotype was called cross-reactive if it was significantly expanded both in SARS-CoV-2 spike wells and in at least one common cold coronavirus spike condition. CDR3 similarity was assessed by Levenshtein distance with the stringdist R package, and unrooted trees were built with ape in R 3.6.1. TCRdb retrieved this table from immuneACCESS and kept in-frame rearrangements only. Not all clones are present; in checked studies, unresolved V genes account for under half, and no reason is known for the remainder. V and J calls plus clone size are reproduced from that table; the DNA served to infer D and trimming. The sample records fewer than 25,000 clones, roughly three quarters of which are singletons. The ten largest clones take up roughly 15% of the sample.

Beyond this particular receptor, the publication reports: Both infection-induced and vaccine-induced clones contracted markedly at late post-vaccination timepoints, which is consistent with waning T cell responses. Only a small number of convalescent patients were included, and no early post-infection timepoints were available, which limited the study. In convalescent patients, the post-vaccine spike-reactive repertoire was composed mainly of new vaccine-induced clones that were largely distinct from infection-induced clones.

This clonotype was obtained from a human donor who had a prior SARS-CoV-2 infection. The chain uses TRBV7-3 and TRBJ2-3; the best D guess is TRBD2, with 6 bases matching. Specimen: CD4+ T cells from PBMCs cultured with SARS-CoV-2 spike peptides, collected before COVID-19 vaccination. The cell subset or site label, as the study defines it: SARS-CoV-2 spike overlapping peptide pool stimulation. The sequence in DNA is TGTGCCAGCAGCCCGACTAGAGCGAGCACAGATACGCAGTATTTT. Its protein product is CASSPTRASTDTQYF.